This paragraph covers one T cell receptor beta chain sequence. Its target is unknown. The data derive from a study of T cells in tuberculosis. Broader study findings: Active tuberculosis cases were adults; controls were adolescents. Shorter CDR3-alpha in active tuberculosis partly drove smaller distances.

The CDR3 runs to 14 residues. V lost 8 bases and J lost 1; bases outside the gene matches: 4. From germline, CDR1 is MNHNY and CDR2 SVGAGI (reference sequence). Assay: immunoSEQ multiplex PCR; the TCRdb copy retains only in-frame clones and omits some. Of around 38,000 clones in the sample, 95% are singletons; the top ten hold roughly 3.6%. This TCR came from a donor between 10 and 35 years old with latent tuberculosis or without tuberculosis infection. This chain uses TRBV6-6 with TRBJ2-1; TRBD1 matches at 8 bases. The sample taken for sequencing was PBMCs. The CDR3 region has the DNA TGTGCCAGCCTCGGACAGGGTTCCTACAATGAGCAGTTCTTC. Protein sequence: CASLGQGSYNEQFF.